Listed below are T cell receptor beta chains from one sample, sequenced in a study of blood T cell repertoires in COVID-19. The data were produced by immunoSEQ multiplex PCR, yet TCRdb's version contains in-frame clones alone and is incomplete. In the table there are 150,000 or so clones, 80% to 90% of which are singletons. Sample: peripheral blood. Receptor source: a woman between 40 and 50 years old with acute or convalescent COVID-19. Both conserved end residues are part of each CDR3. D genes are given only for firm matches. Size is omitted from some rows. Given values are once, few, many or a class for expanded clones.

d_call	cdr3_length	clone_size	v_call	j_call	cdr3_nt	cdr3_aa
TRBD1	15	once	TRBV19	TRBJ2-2	TGTGCCAGCAAATCTTGGACAGGGAACACCGGGGAGCTGTTTTTT	CASKSWTGNTGELFF
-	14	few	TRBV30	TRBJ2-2	TGTGCCTGGAGAGTCAGGGTCTCCACCGGGGAGCTGTTTTTT	CAWRVRVSTGELFF
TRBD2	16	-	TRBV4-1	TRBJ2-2	TGCGCCAGCAGCCAAGTGGGACTAGCGGACACCGGGGAGCTGTTTTTT	CASSQVGLADTGELFF
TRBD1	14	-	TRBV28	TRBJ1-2	TGTGCCAGCAGTCCGGGGACAGGGGCCTATGGCTACACCTTC	CASSPGTGAYGYTF
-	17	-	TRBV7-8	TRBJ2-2	TGTGCCAGCAGCTTAGCTCGGACAGTCACATACACCGGGGAGCTGTTTTTT	CASSLARTVTYTGELFF
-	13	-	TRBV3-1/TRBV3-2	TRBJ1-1	TGTGCCAGCAGCCAACCGGGGAACACTGAAGCTTTCTTT	CASSQPGNTEAFF
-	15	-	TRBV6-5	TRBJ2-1	TGTGCCAGCAATCCGGGAGAGACGTCCTACAATGAGCAGTTCTTC	CASNPGETSYNEQFF
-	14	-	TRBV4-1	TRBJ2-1	TGCGCCAGCAGCCAAGATGGCCTCAACAATGAGCAGTTCTTC	CASSQDGLNNEQFF
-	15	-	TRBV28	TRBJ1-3	TGTGCCAGCAGTTTTCGGGGGATGGCTGGAAACACCATATATTTT	CASSFRGMAGNTIYF
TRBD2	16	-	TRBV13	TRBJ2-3	TGTGCCAGCAGCCATCCTGGCGGGGGGGCTTCTCGTACGCAGTATTTT	CASSHPGGGASRTQYF
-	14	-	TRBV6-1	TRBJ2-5	TGTGCCAGCAGTGAATTAGTGGGGCATGAGACCCAGTACTTC	CASSELVGHETQYF
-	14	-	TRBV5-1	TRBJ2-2	TGCGCCAGCAGGCCACAGGGTTATACCGGGGAGCTGTTTTTT	CASRPQGYTGELFF
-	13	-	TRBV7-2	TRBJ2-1	TGTGCCAGCAGCTCCTTGCGTTTTAATGAGCAGTTCTTC	CASSSLRFNEQFF
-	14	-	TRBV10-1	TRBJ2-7	TGCGCCAGCGGGGTGGCGGGGCCCCCCTACGAGCAGTACTTC	CASGVAGPPYEQYF
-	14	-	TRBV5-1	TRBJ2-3	TGCGCCAGCAGCTTGGAAGCCCGCACAGATACGCAGTATTTT	CASSLEARTDTQYF
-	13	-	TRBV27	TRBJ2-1	TGTGCCAGCAGTTTCAGGAAACTCCATGAGCAGTTCTTC	CASSFRKLHEQFF
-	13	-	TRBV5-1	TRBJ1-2	TGCGCCAGCAGCTTGGGGCTAGCCTATGGCTACACCTTC	CASSLGLAYGYTF
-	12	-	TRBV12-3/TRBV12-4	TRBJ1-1	TGTGCCAGCAGTCTCTGGGACATTGAAGCTTTCTTT	CASSLWDIEAFF
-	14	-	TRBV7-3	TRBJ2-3	TGTGCCAGCAGCTTACTGAGGAACACAGATACGCAGTATTTT	CASSLLRNTDTQYF
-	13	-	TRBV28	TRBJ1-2	TGTGCCACCCACTGGGGGGGAGTGTATGGCTACACCTTC	CATHWGGVYGYTF
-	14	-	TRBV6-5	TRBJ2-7	TGTGCCAGCGGGGGAAGGTGGGGGGACTACGAGCAGTACTTC	CASGGRWGDYEQYF
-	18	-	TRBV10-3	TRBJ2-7	TGTGCCATCAGTGATATCACGGTTCGTCGGGGAACCACCTACGAGCAGTACTTC	CAISDITVRRGTTYEQYF
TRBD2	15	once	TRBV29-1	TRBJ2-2	TGCAGCGTTCAACTAGCGGGGGGGCGGGCCGGGGAGCTGTTTTTT	CSVQLAGGRAGELFF
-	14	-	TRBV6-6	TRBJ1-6	TGTGCCAGCCGACCTCGGGTGTATAATTCACCCCTCCACTTT	CASRPRVYNSPLHF
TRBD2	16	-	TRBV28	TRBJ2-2	TGTGCCAGCAGTTCGGTAGCGGGGGACAACACCGGGGAGCTGTTTTTT	CASSSVAGDNTGELFF
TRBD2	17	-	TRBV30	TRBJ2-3	TGTGCCTGGAGTGTACGACTAGCGGGAGCATTCGGGGATACGCAGTATTTT	CAWSVRLAGAFGDTQYF
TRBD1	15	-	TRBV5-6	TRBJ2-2	TGTGCCAGCAGCATCCAGGGGGCTGACACCGGGGAGCTGTTTTTT	CASSIQGADTGELFF
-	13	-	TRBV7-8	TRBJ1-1	TGTGCCAGCAGCTTGGCGGGGAACACTGAAGCTTTCTTT	CASSLAGNTEAFF
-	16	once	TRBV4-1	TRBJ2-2	TGCGCCAGCAGCCCGACAGCCCAAACGAACACCGGGGAGCTGTTTTTT	CASSPTAQTNTGELFF
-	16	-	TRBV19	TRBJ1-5	TGTGCCAGTAGTCTTCTCCGTAGTTATAGCAATCAGCCCCAGCATTTT	CASSLLRSYSNQPQHF
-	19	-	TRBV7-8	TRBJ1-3	TGTGCCAGCAGCTTAGGGACCACAGTGGGGCTAGTAGCTGGAAACACCATATATTTT	CASSLGTTVGLVAGNTIYF
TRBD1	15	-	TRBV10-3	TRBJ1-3	TGTGCCACATCGACAGGGGCAAGCTCTGGAAACACCATATATTTT	CATSTGASSGNTIYF
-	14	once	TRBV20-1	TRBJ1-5	TGCAGTGCTAGTTCGGCTCCCGGGGGACAGCCCCAGCATTTT	CSASSAPGGQPQHF
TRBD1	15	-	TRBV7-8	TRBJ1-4	TGTGCCAGCAGCCCAAGGACAGGGCTAGATGAAAAACTGTTTTTT	CASSPRTGLDEKLFF
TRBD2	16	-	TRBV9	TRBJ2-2	TGTGCCAGCTCTTCTAGCGGGGGGGCCCACACCGGGGAGCTGTTTTTT	CASSSSGGAHTGELFF
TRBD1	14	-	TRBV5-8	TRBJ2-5	TGTGCCAGCAGCCTGGGGACAGGCCGAGAGACCCAGTACTTC	CASSLGTGRETQYF
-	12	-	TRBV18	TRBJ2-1	TGTGCCAGCTCACCGTACGGACAGTCTCAGTTCTTC	CASSPYGQSQFF
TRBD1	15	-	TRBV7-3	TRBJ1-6	TGTGCCAGCAGCCTTGTGGGACAGGGGAATTCACCCCTCCACTTT	CASSLVGQGNSPLHF
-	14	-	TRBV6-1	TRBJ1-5	TGTGCCAGCAGTGAACCTCCCACCGGTCAGCCCCAGCATTTT	CASSEPPTGQPQHF
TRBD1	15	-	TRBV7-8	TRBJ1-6	TGTGCCAGCAGCTTCGAGACAGGGTCGAATTCACCCCTCCACTTT	CASSFETGSNSPLHF
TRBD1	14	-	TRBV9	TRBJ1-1	TGTGCCAGCAGCGCCAACAGGGGGGGCACTGAAGCTTTCTTT	CASSANRGGTEAFF
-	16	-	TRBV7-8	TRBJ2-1	TGTGCCAGCAGCCCTCGACCTGGCGGGGTATACAATGAGCAGTTCTTC	CASSPRPGGVYNEQFF
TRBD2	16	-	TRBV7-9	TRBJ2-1	TGTGCCAGCACCCGTTCCGGGGCTAGCGGGGGCAATGAGCAGTTCTTC	CASTRSGASGGNEQFF
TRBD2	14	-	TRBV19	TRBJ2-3	TGTGCCAGTCGGCCAGCGGGGGGTGCAGATACGCAGTATTTT	CASRPAGGADTQYF
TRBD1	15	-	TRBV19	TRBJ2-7	TGTGCCAGTAGTGATCGGGACAGGCGGGCCTACGAGCAGTACTTC	CASSDRDRRAYEQYF
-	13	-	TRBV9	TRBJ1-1	TGTGCCAGCAGCGTCAGGGGGAACACTGAAGCTTTCTTT	CASSVRGNTEAFF
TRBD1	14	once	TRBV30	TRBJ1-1	TGTGCCCAGCAACCGGGACAGAGGAACACTGAAGCTTTCTTT	CAQQPGQRNTEAFF
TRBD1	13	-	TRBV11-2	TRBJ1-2	TGTGCCAGCACTTTGACAGGGTCGTATGGCTACACCTTC	CASTLTGSYGYTF
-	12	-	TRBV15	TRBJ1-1	TGTGCCACCAGCAGACTCGGACAAAGGGCTTTCTTT	CATSRLGQRAFF
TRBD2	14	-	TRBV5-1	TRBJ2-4	TGCGCCAGCAGCTTGGGCGGGGAGGGGAACATTCAGTACTTC	CASSLGGEGNIQYF
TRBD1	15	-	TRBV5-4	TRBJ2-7	TGTGCCAGCAGCTTAGGGACAGTAATTTACGCCGAGCAGTACTTC	CASSLGTVIYAEQYF
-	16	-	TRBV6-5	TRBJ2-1	TGTGCCAGCAGTTACTTTGGCAGGGGGGCGGACAATGAGCAGTTCTTC	CASSYFGRGADNEQFF
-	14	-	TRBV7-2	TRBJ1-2	TGTGCCAGCAGCTCACTGGTGAGGGATCTTGGCTACACCTTC	CASSSLVRDLGYTF
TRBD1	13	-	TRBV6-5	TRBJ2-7	TGTGCCAGCCCCGGGACAGGGGGTTACGAGCAGTACTTC	CASPGTGGYEQYF
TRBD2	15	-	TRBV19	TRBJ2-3	TGTGCCAGTAGTAGCACTAGCGGGAGGGTGGATACGCAGTATTTT	CASSSTSGRVDTQYF
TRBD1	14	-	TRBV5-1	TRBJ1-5	TGCGCCAGCAGCTCTACAGGGGGCAGTCAGCCCCAGCATTTT	CASSSTGGSQPQHF
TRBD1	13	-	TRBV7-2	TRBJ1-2	TGTGCCAGCAGCCTACAGGGGGTCGGTGGCTACACCTTC	CASSLQGVGGYTF
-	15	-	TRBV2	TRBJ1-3	TGTGCCAGCAGTGGCATCAGGAATTCTGGAAACACCATATATTTT	CASSGIRNSGNTIYF
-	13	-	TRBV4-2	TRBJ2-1	TGTGCCAGCAGCCAACGGGGGGCCCATGAGCAGTTCTTC	CASSQRGAHEQFF